The entry below describes one T cell receptor beta chain. Antigen unknown. The data belong to a study of cytomegalovirus exposure and HLA in healthy donors. Study conclusions and caveats: TCR beta chains associated with HLA were, in a later analysis, more clonally expanded than equally common others. Accurate predictions that matched the HLA-A and HLA-B alleles of most subjects were reportedly made from TCR beta sequences.

The primer mix had 60 Vbeta and 13 Jbeta primers. Generated by immunoSEQ multiplex PCR, the TCRdb table keeps only in-frame clones and is missing some. The sample comprises tens of thousands of clones, around 80% of which are singletons, and around 3% rests with the top ten. The CDR3 loop spans 15 amino acids. V was pared by 1 base and J by 0 bases, with 4 bases of the junction left unmatched. CDR1 is GTSNPN, CDR2 SVGIG, per germline (reference sequence). Material: PBMCs. This TCR was recovered from a man aged 25-45 years in good health and CMV-seronegative. This rearrangement joins TRBV30 to TRBJ1-1, with 8 nucleotides matching TRBD1. The CDR3 protein is CAWSAGGLMNTEAFF. The CDR3 nucleotides read TGTGCCTGGAGTGCAGGGGGCTTGATGAACACTGAAGCTTTCTTT.